This TCR beta chain was identified in a study of T-cell reconstitution after alpha-beta-depleted transplantation in children. This sample's TCRbeta library carried unique molecular identifier barcodes. TCRdb processed the PCR reads anew with MiXCR; each CDR3 protein has one entry. The table records approximately 1,000,000 distinct CDR3 sequences, around 30% of them present only once. Study-wide results and caveats: TCRbeta diversity was high at day 60 in some patients (a result of surviving recipient T cells and thymic progenitors). When one year had passed after transplant, most T-cell counts and diversity came from newly produced T cells. As was reported, about two months after transplant, alpha-beta T cells came from several hundred expanded graft clones.

The CDR3 extends over 18 amino acids. Germline V gene sequence: CDR1 LGHNA, CDR2 YSLEER. With 4 bases removed from V and 0 bases from J, the gap between germline ends came to 18 bases. Details on this clonotype: What it recognizes is unknown.

The chain combines TRBV4-3 with TRBJ1-4; D not certain. This receptor was obtained from a boy under two years old who had a stem cell transplant for SCID, so the T cells may come from the graft donor. Here the sequenced sample was PBMCs, mostly from graft donor cells, taken 360 days after TCRalphabeta/CD19-depleted stem cell transplant. CDR3 DNA sequence: TGCGCCAGCAGCCCCCCGATTTTGGATCATACAACTAATGAAAAACTGTTTTTT. Protein product: CASSPPILDHTTNEKLFF.